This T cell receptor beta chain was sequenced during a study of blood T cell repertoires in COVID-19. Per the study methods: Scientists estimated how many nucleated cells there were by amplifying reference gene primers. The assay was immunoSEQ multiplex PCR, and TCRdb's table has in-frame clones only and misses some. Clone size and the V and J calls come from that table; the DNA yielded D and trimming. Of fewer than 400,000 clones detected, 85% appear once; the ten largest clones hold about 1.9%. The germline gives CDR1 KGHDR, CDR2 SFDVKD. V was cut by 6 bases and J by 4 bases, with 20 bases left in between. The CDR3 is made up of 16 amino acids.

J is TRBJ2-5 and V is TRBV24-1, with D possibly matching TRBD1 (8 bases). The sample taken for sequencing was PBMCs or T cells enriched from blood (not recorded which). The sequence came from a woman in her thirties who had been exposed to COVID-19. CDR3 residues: CATSPSQGGRGETQYF. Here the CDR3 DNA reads TGTGCCACCAGTCCTTCACAGGGGGGGAGGGGAGAGACCCAGTACTTC.